A single sample is the source of the 24 T cell receptor beta chains below, sequenced in a study of cytomegalovirus exposure and HLA in healthy donors. Researchers ran the PCR with 60 Vbeta and 13 Jbeta primers. Sequenced by immunoSEQ multiplex PCR; TCRdb stores in-frame clones only, minus some. Of about 170,000 clones listed, 76% are singletons. The sample comprised PBMCs. Receptor source: a female donor in good health and CMV-seronegative.

The rearrangement links TRBV7-2 to TRBJ2-6; D ambiguous. This CDR3 spans 14 amino acids. V gave up 3 bases and J gave up 3 bases, with 6 bases separating them. The germline V gene has CDR1 SGHTA and CDR2 FQGNSA. CDR3 region: CASSLAFGANVLTF. DNA of the CDR3: TGTGCCAGCAGCTTGGCTTTTGGGGCCAACGTCCTGACTTTC.

The chain combines TRBV15 with TRBJ1-2, with D possibly matching TRBD1 (5 bases). This CDR3 comprises 13 residues. Between the trimmed V and J ends, which lost 5 bases and 8 bases, there was a span of 15 bases. CDR1 and CDR2 from the germline V gene are LNHNV and YYDKDF (reference sequence). The CDR3 protein is CATSPPWRGGYTF. CDR3 DNA: TGTGCCACCAGCCCGCCATGGAGGGGCGGCTACACCTTC.

This sequence joins TRBV9 and TRBJ2-6; TRBD2 is a possible D gene (6 bases). Germline V CDR1 and CDR2: SGDLS, YYNGEE. V was cut by 3 bases and J by 4 bases, with 17 bases left in between. The CDR3 is 17 amino acids. CDR3 DNA sequence: TGTGCCAGCAGCGCCCTAACTTGGGGGAGGGGGGCCAACGTCCTGACTTTC. Residues: CASSALTWGRGANVLTF.

The chain employs TRBV18 and TRBJ2-7; 12 bases are a match to TRBD2. The CDR3 covers 15 residues. The V gene's germline CDR1 is KGHSH and CDR2 LQKENI. V dropped 5 bases and J dropped 4; count of bases not matched to a gene: 6. CDR3 protein: CASSSSTSGSYEQYF. The CDR3 nucleotides read TGTGCCAGCTCATCCTCGACTAGCGGGAGTTACGAGCAGTACTTC.

V and J are TRBV27 and TRBJ1-1, with D possibly being TRBD1 (5 bases). The CDR3 spans 15 residues. Germline assignment: CDR1 MNHEY and CDR2 SMNVEV (reference sequence). Trimming stripped 0 bases from V and 3 bases from J, with 11 bases between. CDR3 DNA sequence: TGTGCCAGCAGTTTATCGGCACGGGGGGACACTGAAGCTTTCTTT. Amino acid sequence: CASSLSARGDTEAFF.

This clone appeared a few times. V usage is TRBV4-1 and J usage is TRBJ2-1; 7 positions agree with TRBD1. V shed 4 bases, J shed 6 bases, and the junction held 3 bases outside the gene matches. This CDR3 is built from 13 residues. Germline CDR1 reads MGHRA; CDR2 reads YSYEKL. The CDR3 coding sequence is TGCGCCAGCAGCCGGGACAGTCTCAATGAGCAGTTCTTC. It encodes CASSRDSLNEQFF.

This clone has just one count. CDR3 residues: CASRGPNQPQHF. The DNA of the CDR3 is TGTGCCAGCAGGGGCCCCAATCAGCCCCAGCATTTT. The rearrangement links TRBV2 to TRBJ1-5; D call uncertain. The CDR3 loop spans 12 amino acids. The germline V gene encodes CDR1 SNHLY and CDR2 FYNNEI. V was shortened by 6 bases and J by 3 bases, with 6 bases between the two germline ends.

The CDR3 is CASSPGLAGSLSTDTQYF. In DNA, the CDR3 is TGTGCCAGCAGCCCGGGACTAGCGGGGAGCCTTAGCACAGATACGCAGTATTTT. J is TRBJ2-3 and V is TRBV9; 13 bases line up with TRBD2. Germline CDR1 and CDR2: SGDLS and YYNGEE. The trim removed 4 bases at V and 0 bases at J, leaving 8 bases unmatched. This CDR3 is built from 18 residues.

The rearrangement uses TRBV28 and TRBJ1-3; D is uncertain. In germline, CDR1 is MDHEN, CDR2 SYDVKM. Trimming shortened V by 2 bases and J by 0 bases, and 8 bases separated the two germline ends. This CDR3 region has 15 residues. Here the CDR3 DNA reads TGTGCCAGCAGTTTAGGCCAGGCCTCTGGAAACACCATATATTTT. Translating it yields CASSLGQASGNTIYF.

The chain recombines TRBV18 with TRBJ1-2, with a weak D call TRBD1 (6 bases). V lost 4 bases and J 3 bases, leaving 24 bases between the germline ends. CDR3 length: 18 residues. Germline CDR1 and CDR2: KGHSH and LQKENI. This chain's CDR3 is CASSRDLGRDMSDYGYTF. CDR3 bases: TGTGCCAGCTCACGAGATTTGGGGAGGGACATGAGTGACTATGGCTACACCTTC.

The rearrangement uses TRBV4-3 and TRBJ2-7; 10 nucleotides align to TRBD2. J gave up 1 base and V 3 bases, and 6 bases lay outside the gene matches. Looked up from germline, CDR1 is LGHNA and CDR2 is YSLEER. The CDR3 spans 16 residues. The CDR3 region is CASSQSTSGYSYEQYF. DNA for the CDR3: TGCGCCAGCAGCCAGTCGACTAGCGGGTATTCCTACGAGCAGTACTTC.

About this clone: The junction does not match germline at one end; this may be a read error. This chain joins TRBV10-3 and TRBJ1-5, with 7 nucleotides matching TRBD1. Germline-derived CDR1 and CDR2 are ENHRY and SYGVKD. There are 13 residues in the CDR3. This CDR3 is CAIKGDSSQPQHF. For the CDR3, the DNA is TGTGCCATCAAGGGGGACAGCAGTCAGCCCCAGCATTTT.

In DNA, the CDR3 is TGTGCCAGCAGCGCCGGGGGGGGGAGAGGTAATGAAAAACTGTTTTTT. Translation gives CASSAGGGRGNEKLFF. This chain joins TRBV9 and TRBJ1-4; D is possibly TRBD1 (5 bases). Looked up from germline, CDR1 is SGDLS and CDR2 is YYNGEE. The CDR3 is made up of 16 amino acids. V lost 3 bases, J lost 4 bases, and 16 bases lay in between.

V and J are TRBV6-1 and TRBJ2-5; 8 bases align to TRBD1. The ends lost 2 bases at V and 5 bases at J; junction bases unmatched: 7. The CDR3 is 15 amino acids. CDR1 is MNHNS, CDR2 SASEGT, per germline. The CDR3 DNA follows: TGTGCCAGCAGTGAATACGGCAGGGGGCGTGAGACCCAGTACTTC. Residues: CASSEYGRGRETQYF.

V and J are TRBV7-9 and TRBJ2-1, with D maybe TRBD2 (7 bases). V shed 8 bases and J shed 3 bases, with 14 bases lying between them. The V gene's germline CDR1 is SEHNR and CDR2 FQNEAQ (reference sequence). The CDR3 length is 14 residues. The DNA for the CDR3 is TGTGCCAGCGGGGGGGCGGGGATCTACAATGAGCAGTTCTTC. Amino acids: CASGGAGIYNEQFF.

The chain has TRBV7-2 and TRBJ1-5, with a tentative D call TRBD1 (5 bases). This CDR3 is 15 amino acids long. The V gene's germline CDR1 is SGHTA and CDR2 FQGNSA. Trimming removed 2 bases from V and 7 bases from J, with 15 bases in between. CDR3 bases: TGTGCCAGCAGCTTAAGTCAGGGCCCCTACCAGCCCCAGCATTTT. It is translated as CASSLSQGPYQPQHF.

V is TRBV9 and J is TRBJ2-2, with 10 bases aligning to TRBD2. V shed 0 bases, J shed 6 bases, and the junction held 8 bases outside the gene matches. CDR1 is SGDLS and CDR2 is YYNGEE in the germline V gene. The CDR3 has 17 amino acids. The CDR3 region has the DNA TGTGCCAGCAGCGTAGGAAGTCTAGCGGGGGTCGCCGGGGAGCTGTTTTTT. Encoded protein: CASSVGSLAGVAGELFF.

This sequence joins TRBV29-1 and TRBJ2-2; tentative D call: TRBD1 (6 bases). This CDR3 is 15 amino acids long. Germline V gene data show CDR1 as SQVTM and CDR2 as ANQGSEA. Trimming took off 4 bases at V and 0 bases at J, with 12 bases between the two ends. This CDR3 is CSVGGGQSNTGELFF. CDR3 bases: TGCAGCGTTGGTGGAGGACAGTCGAACACCGGGGAGCTGTTTTTT.

This chain uses TRBV7-9 with TRBJ2-5; D is unresolved. Germline V gives CDR1 SEHNR, CDR2 FQNEAQ (reference sequence). V shed 10 bases and J shed 2 bases, with 23 bases lying between them. This CDR3 has 16 amino acids. CDR3 sequence reads: CAITTLLTQLQETQYF. CDR3 bases: TGTGCCATTACGACTCTACTTACCCAATTACAAGAGACCCAGTACTTC.

This clone was counted only a few times. The chain recombines TRBV7-9 with TRBJ1-6; D might be TRBD1 (5 bases). The V end was cut by 10 bases, the J end by 11 bases, with 18 bases between. The CDR3 extends over 13 amino acids. CDR1 is SEHNR and CDR2 is FQNEAQ in the germline V gene (reference sequence). Here the CDR3 DNA reads TGTGCCACCGACGGACAAGAACTTACACCCCTCCACTTT. Protein sequence: CATDGQELTPLHF.

This clone was seen a single time. The junction departs from germline at one end; a sequencing error may be responsible. This chain connects TRBV7-9 to TRBJ2-6; a possible D gene is TRBD2 (7 bases). The CDR3 covers 15 residues. The germline V gene has CDR1 SEHNR and CDR2 FQNEAQ (reference sequence). The CDR3 nucleotides read TGTGCCAGCAGCTTCGGGAGGCCAGGGGCCAACGGCCTGACTTTC. Its protein is CASSFGRPGANGLTF.

This clone was seen a handful of times. V usage is TRBV7-9 and J usage is TRBJ2-3; 14 positions agree with TRBD2. CDR3 size: 18 residues. Looked up from germline, CDR1 is SEHNR and CDR2 is FQNEAQ (reference sequence). The V segment lost 3 bases and the J segment 0 bases; nucleotides outside the gene matches: 5. CDR3 region: CASSLGLAGALSTDTQYF. The CDR3 bases are TGTGCCAGCAGCTTGGGACTAGCGGGGGCCTTGAGCACAGATACGCAGTATTTT.

Here the CDR3 DNA reads TGTGCCAGCAGTTACCGCCCGGTCCCAGATACGCAGTATTTT. Amino acids: CASSYRPVPDTQYF. The chain carries TRBV6-5 and TRBJ2-3; D remains ambiguous. Germline values: CDR1 MNHEY, CDR2 SVGAGI. The V gene lost 2 bases and the J gene lost 4 bases, with 10 bases spanning the gap. This CDR3 has 14 amino acids.

The chain combines TRBV7-3 with TRBJ2-3; TRBD2 agrees at 15 bases. CDR1 and CDR2 from the germline V gene are SGHTA and FQGTGA. The CDR3 totals 14 residues. Trimming cost V 8 bases and J 6 bases; bases outside gene matches: 3. As DNA, the CDR3 is TGTGCCAGCGGACTAGCGGGGGGGTGGGATACGCAGTATTTT. It is translated as CASGLAGGWDTQYF.